What follows are 5 T cell receptor beta chains derived from one specimen sequenced in a study of circulating and synovial CD4+ cells in juvenile arthritis. Clones were read by immunoSEQ multiplex PCR, and TCRdb kept only the in-frame ones, dropping some. The table has about 33,000 clones, about 96% seen once. Material for sequencing was CD4+ T cells from blood. The receptor source for this set is a human donor with juvenile idiopathic arthritis.

The gene calls are TRBV5-1 and TRBJ1-4; tentative D call: TRBD1 (6 bases). Germline assignment: CDR1 SGHRS and CDR2 YFSETQ. The CDR3 loop spans 14 amino acids. Trimming left V 0 bases short and J 5 bases short, with 8 bases between. DNA for the CDR3: TGCGCCAGCAGCTTGGGGGGGACAAATGAAAAACTGTTTTTT. As protein: CASSLGGTNEKLFF.

CDR3 protein: CASSFLTGGSEQYF. The DNA for the CDR3 is TGTGCCAGCAGTTTCCTGACAGGGGGGTCCGAGCAGTACTTC. This chain connects TRBV6-5 to TRBJ2-7, with TRBD1 identical over 9 bases. The CDR3 spans 14 residues. Germline loops: CDR1 MNHEY, CDR2 SVGAGI. Trimming took 4 bases from V and 6 from J; bases not matched to a gene: 7.

The gene calls are TRBV18 and TRBJ1-2; 9 nucleotides agree with TRBD1. The V segment lost 2 bases and the J segment 2 bases; nucleotides outside the gene matches: 0. Germline CDR1 KGHSH, CDR2 LQKENI. The CDR3 is 14 amino acids. The CDR3, as DNA: TGTGCCAGCTCACCAGGGACAGGGAACTATGGCTACACCTTC. Amino acid sequence: CASSPGTGNYGYTF.

CDR3: CASSMRGLAGDYEQYF. The CDR3, as DNA: TGTGCCAGTAGTATGAGGGGACTAGCGGGAGACTACGAGCAGTACTTC. The chain recombines TRBV19 with TRBJ2-7; TRBD2 agrees at 14 bases. The J segment lost 3 bases and the V segment lost 3 bases, leaving 4 bases of the junction unmatched. This CDR3 contains 16 residues. Germline V gene sequence: CDR1 LNHDA, CDR2 SQIVND (reference sequence).

The rearrangement links TRBV7-8 to TRBJ2-3; perhaps TRBD2 as D (5 bases). The CDR3 is 15 amino acids. Germline CDR1 and CDR2: SGHVS and FQNEAQ. The V end was cut by 4 bases, the J end by 3 bases, with 14 bases between. The CDR3 sequence: CASSSQPGITDTQYF. DNA for the CDR3: TGTGCCAGCAGCTCTCAACCCGGGATTACAGATACGCAGTATTTT.